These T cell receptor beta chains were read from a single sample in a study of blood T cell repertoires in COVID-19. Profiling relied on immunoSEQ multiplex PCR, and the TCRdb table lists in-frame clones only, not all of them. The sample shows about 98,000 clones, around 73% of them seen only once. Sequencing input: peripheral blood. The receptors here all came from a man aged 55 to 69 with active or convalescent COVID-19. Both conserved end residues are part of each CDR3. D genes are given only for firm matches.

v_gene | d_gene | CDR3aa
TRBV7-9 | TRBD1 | CASSSDRGTNEKLFF
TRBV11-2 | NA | CASSLRFGQRNTEAFF
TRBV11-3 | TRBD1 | CASSLQGEEQFF
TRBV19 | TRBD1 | CASSSRDRGYMNTEAFF
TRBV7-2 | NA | CASSSGYYNSPLHF
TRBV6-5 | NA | CASRSGSSYGYTF
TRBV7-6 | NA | CASSLARAGLNTEAFF
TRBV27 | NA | CASSRWGGLNTEAFF
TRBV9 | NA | CASSTRGRLHDKLFF
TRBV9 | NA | CASSAGYATYEQYF
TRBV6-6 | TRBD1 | CASSQIGQGNSPLHF
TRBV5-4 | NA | CASSFGGDYGYTF
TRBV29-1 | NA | CSARGDRSTGNTIYF
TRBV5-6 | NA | CASSSSLETQYF
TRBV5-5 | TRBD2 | CASSLGLAVYNEQFF
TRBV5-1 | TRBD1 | CASSLGQGNGYTF
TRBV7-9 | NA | CASSLGFPFSGANVLTF
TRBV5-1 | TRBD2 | CASSSGRGLATDTQYF
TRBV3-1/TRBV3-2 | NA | CASSRVRSSGGAGNTIYF
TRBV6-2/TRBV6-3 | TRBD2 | CASSYSGEGTGQFF
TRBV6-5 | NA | CASSSWTVNMNTEAFF
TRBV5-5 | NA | CASKNRPAGEQFF
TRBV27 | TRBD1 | CASSYLQGARTEAFF
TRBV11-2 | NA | CASSWRGGRGTDTQYF
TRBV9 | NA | CASSAGSTQETQYF
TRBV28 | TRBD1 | CASSMTGMLGNTGELFF
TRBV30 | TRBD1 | CAWREQGKSSILNQPQHF
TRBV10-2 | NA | CASSEWLANTGELFF
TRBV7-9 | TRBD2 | CASSKGLAGASDTQYF
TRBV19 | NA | CASSIGNQPQHF
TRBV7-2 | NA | CASGRVSGANVLTF
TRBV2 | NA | CASSEGVPRAFF
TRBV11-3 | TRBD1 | CASSWGQGGNEQFF
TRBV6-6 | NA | CASKPGDGGYTF
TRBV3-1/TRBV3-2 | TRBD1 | CASSQEGDRSGYTF
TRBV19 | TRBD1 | CASSRTGLYEQYF
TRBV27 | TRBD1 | CASSLKGAYTIYF
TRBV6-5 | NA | CASSYSRGIYGYTF
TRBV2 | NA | CASSAEAFGELFF
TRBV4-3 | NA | CASSPGRDQPQHF
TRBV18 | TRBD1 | CASSSGTGGVNTEAFF
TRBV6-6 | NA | CASSYQGQGGGYTF
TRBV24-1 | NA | CATSRVGNYGYTF
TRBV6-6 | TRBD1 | CATSTGAGMPQHF
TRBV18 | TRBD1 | CASSSLGQAQNTEAFF